This T cell receptor beta chain was profiled in a study of T cells in localized non-small cell lung cancer (dated by TCRdb to between 2020 and 2021). About the investigation overall: The study examined T cell repertoires in under 300 patients with early-stage NSCLC and compared tumors with uninvolved tumor-adjacent lungs. A mean age of 66.3 years was recorded for the NSCLC patients, of whom 120 to 150 were male and over 100 were female. The cohort consisted of about 240 treatment-naive NSCLC patients whose localized lung tumors had been resected. Study-wide findings and limitations: A median of around 57 of the top 100 tumor clones turned up in the paired uninvolved adjacent lung, and 25 to 35 of those clones also ranked among the top 100 of that same adjacent lung. Higher blood T cell density associated with longer overall survival, while higher adjacent-lung clonality associated with shorter survival. Because multi-region tumor sequencing was not done, intratumor heterogeneity could not be ruled out. Since the design was exploratory, TCR variables were selected using unadjusted p-values with no false-discovery rate correction. Uninvolved tumor-adjacent lung showed the highest T cell clonality, higher than tumor, which suggests more focused antigenic responses in the uninvolved tumor-adjacent lung.

A remark on this clone: No cognate antigen has been identified for it. No much larger clone is present one base from it, and per-base qualities are unavailable.

Trimming costs V 0 bases and J 3 bases, and their ends lie 13 bases apart. The CDR3 contains 15 residues, cysteine and phenylalanine counted. Just the 45-base CDR3 DNA is kept, in frame starting at base 1. From a lookup of the germline V gene (reference sequence), CDR1 and CDR2 are SGHKS and YYEKEE. The immunoSEQ Assay was used to sequence TCR beta CDR3 regions from DNA. From the authors' description of their analysis: T cell density was computed as TCR beta template counts normalized to usable DNA estimated by amplifying housekeeping genes. Richness was estimated using the preseqR package, with extrapolation to 400,000 templates for PBMC samples and to 120,000 templates for tissue samples. Clonality was defined by subtracting Pielou's evenness from one. Tissue-enriched TCRs were identified through differential abundance testing performed on productive amino-acid clonotypes, with a minimum total count of 5 and an alpha of 0.1. The Jaccard Index and the Morisita Overlap Index were used to quantify repertoire overlap between compartments. GLIPH clustered TCR beta CDR3s with public tetramer-defined viral CDR3s; viral motifs required at least three viral sequences plus V-gene enrichment. In TCRdb, the immuneACCESS table is reduced to in-frame sequences with V and J assigned. These tables do not hold every clone; where another copy was compared, an unresolved V gene accounts for under half, and the others remain unexplained. Clone size and the V and J calls come from that table; the DNA yielded D and trimming. The sample table lists 50,000 to 75,000 clones, roughly 92% of them with a count of one. The ten largest clones add up to just under 20% of the sample.

At diagnosis, tumor, uninvolved tumor-adjacent lung and peripheral blood were collected and then preserved as a mix of FFPE and fresh-frozen material. For TCR repertoire profiling, the blood samples were analyzed as peripheral blood mononuclear cells. The origin of this receptor is a man between 40 and 69 years old with stage I lung adenocarcinoma. The material sequenced was peripheral blood, taken before any cancer treatment. The rearrangement combines TRBV5-5 with TRBJ2-7, and the D gene may be TRBD1, 5 bases matching. The CDR3 region reads CASSLGAGSIYEQYF. The DNA reads as follows: TGTGCCAGCAGCTTGGGGGCAGGGTCAATCTACGAGCAGTACTTC.